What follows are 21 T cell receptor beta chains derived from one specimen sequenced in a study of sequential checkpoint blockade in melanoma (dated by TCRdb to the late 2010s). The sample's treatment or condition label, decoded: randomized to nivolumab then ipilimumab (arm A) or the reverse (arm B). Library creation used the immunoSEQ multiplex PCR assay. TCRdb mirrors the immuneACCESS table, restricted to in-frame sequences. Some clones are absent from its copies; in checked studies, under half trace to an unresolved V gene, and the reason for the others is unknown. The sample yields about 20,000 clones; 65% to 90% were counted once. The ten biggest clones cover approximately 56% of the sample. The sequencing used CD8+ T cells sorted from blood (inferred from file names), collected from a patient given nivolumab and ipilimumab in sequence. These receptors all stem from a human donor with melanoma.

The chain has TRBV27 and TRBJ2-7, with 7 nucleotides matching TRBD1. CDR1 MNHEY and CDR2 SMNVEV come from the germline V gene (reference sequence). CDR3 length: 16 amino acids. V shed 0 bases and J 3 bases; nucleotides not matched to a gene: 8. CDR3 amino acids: CASSLSWRQGFYEQYF. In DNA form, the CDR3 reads TGTGCCAGCAGTTTATCTTGGAGACAGGGTTTCTACGAGCAGTACTTC.

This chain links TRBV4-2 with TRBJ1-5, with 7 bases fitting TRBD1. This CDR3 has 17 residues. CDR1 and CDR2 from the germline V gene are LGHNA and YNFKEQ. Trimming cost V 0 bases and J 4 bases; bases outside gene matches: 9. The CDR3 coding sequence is TGTGCCAGCAGCCAAGAAAGGGGGACAGAATGGAATCAGCCCCAGCATTTT. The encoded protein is CASSQERGTEWNQPQHF.

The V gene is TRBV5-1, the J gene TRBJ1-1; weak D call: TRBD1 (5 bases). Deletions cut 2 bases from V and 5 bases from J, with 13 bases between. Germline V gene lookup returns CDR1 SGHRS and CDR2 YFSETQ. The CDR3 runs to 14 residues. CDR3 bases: TGCGCCAGCAGCTTTCTGGCAGGGAAGACTGAAGCTTTCTTT. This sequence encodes CASSFLAGKTEAFF. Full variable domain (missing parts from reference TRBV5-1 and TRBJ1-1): KAGVTQTPRYLIKTRGQQVTLSCSPISGHRSVSWYQQTPGQGLQFLFEYFSETQRNKGNFPGRFSGRQFSNSRSEMNVSTLELGDSALYLCASSFLAGKTEAFFGQGTRLTVV.

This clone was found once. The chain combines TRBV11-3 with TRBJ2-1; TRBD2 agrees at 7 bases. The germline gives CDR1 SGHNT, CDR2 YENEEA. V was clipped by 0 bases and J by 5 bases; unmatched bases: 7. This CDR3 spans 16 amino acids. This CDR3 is CASSLDTWGGDNEQFF. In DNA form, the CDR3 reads TGTGCCAGCAGCTTAGATACTTGGGGAGGGGACAATGAGCAGTTCTTC.

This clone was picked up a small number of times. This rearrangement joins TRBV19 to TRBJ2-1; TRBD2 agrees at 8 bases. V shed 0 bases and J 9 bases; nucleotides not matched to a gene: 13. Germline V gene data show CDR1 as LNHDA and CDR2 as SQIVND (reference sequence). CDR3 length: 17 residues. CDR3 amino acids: CASSIDLTGGALIEQFF. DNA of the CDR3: TGTGCCAGTAGTATAGATCTTACGGGGGGGGCCCTAATTGAGCAGTTCTTC.

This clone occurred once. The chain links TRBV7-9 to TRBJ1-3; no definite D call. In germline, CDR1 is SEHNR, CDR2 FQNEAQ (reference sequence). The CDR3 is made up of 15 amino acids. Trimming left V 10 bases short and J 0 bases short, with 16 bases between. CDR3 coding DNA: TGTGCCACCCTCTCCCCTCGGAGCTCTGGAAACACCATATATTTT. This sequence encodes CATLSPRSSGNTIYF. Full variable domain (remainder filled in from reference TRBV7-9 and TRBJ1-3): DTGVSQNPRHKITKRGQNVTFRCDPISEHNRLYWYRQTLGQGPEFLTYFQNEAQLEKSRLLSDRFSAERPKGSFSTLEIQRTEQGDSAMYLCATLSPRSSGNTIYFGEGSWLTVV.

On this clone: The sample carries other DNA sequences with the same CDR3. The chain's CDR3 is CASSLAGGPQETQYF. DNA for the CDR3: TGTGCCAGCAGCTTGGCCGGGGGACCCCAAGAGACCCAGTACTTC. The chain is built from TRBV5-4 and TRBJ2-5; TRBD2 might be the D (6 bases). V was pared by 0 bases and J by 1 base, with 10 bases between. The CDR3 covers 15 residues. Germline lookup yields CDR1 SGHNT and CDR2 YYREEE (reference sequence).

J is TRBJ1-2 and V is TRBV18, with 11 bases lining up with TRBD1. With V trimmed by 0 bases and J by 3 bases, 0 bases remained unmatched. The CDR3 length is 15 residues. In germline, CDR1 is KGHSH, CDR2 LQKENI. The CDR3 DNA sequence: TGTGCCAGCTCACCACCGGGACAGGGGGACTATGGCTACACCTTC. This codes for CASSPPGQGDYGYTF.

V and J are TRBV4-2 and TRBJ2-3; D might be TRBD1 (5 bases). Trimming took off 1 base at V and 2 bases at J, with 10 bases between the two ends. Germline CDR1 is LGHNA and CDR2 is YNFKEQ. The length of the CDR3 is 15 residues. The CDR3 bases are TGTGCCAGCAGCCAAGGTCAGGGTCCCACAGATACGCAGTATTTT. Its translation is CASSQGQGPTDTQYF.

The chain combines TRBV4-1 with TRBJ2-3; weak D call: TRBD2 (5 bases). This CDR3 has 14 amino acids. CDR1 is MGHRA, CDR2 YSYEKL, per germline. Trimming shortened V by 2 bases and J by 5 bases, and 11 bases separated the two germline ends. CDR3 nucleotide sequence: TGCGCCAGCAGCCAAAAGGCGGGTAAAGATACGCAGTATTTT. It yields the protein CASSQKAGKDTQYF.

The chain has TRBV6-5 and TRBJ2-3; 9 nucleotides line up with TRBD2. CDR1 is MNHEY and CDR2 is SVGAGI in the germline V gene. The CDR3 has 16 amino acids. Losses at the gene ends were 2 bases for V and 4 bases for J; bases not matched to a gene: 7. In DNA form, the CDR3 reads TGTGCCAGCAGTTACGCGGGGGGGCAGATCGCAGATACGCAGTATTTT. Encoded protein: CASSYAGGQIADTQYF.

The CDR3, as DNA: TGTGCCAGTAGTATTTGGCCGGAGGGACAGGGAGGCTACACCTTC. It translates to CASSIWPEGQGGYTF. The chain carries TRBV19 and TRBJ1-2; 9 bases fit TRBD1. In germline, CDR1 is LNHDA, CDR2 SQIVND (reference sequence). V dropped 3 bases and J dropped 8; count of bases not matched to a gene: 10. The CDR3 spans 15 residues.

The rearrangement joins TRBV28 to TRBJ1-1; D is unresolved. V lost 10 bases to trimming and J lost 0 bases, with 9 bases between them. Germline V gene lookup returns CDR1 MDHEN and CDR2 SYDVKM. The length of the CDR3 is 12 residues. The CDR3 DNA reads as TGTGCCACTACCAACGTGAACACTGAAGCTTTCTTT. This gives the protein CATTNVNTEAFF.

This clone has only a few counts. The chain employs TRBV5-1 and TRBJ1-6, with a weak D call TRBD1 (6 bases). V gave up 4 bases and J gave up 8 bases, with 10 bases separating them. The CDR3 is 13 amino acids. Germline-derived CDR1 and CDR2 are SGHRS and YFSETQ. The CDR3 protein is CASSQAGDSPLHF. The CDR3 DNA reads TGCGCCAGCAGCCAGGCAGGGGATTCACCCCTCCACTTT. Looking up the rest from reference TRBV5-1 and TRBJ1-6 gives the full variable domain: KAGVTQTPRYLIKTRGQQVTLSCSPISGHRSVSWYQQTPGQGLQFLFEYFSETQRNKGNFPGRFSGRQFSNSRSEMNVSTLELGDSALYLCASSQAGDSPLHFGNGTRLTVT.

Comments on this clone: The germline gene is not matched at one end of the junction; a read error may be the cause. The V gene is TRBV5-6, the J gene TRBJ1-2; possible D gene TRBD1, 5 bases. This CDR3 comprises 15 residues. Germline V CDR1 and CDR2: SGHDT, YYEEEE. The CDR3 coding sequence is TGTGCCAGCAGCCCAGGAGGGGCAAGAAACTACGGCTACACCTTC. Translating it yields CASSPGGARNYGYTF.

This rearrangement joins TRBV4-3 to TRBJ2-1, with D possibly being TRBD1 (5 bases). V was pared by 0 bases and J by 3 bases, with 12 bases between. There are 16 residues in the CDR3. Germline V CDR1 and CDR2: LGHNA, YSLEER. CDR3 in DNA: TGCGCCAGCAGCCAAGACTCCAGGGCGAACTACAATGAGCAGTTCTTC. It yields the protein CASSQDSRANYNEQFF.

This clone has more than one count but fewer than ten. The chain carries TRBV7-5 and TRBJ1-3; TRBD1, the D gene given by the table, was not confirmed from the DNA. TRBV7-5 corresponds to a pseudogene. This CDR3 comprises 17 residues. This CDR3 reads CARSSPGTTVSGNTIYF. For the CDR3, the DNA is TGTGCCAGAAGCTCCCCCGGGACAACGGTCTCTGGAAACACCATATATTTT.

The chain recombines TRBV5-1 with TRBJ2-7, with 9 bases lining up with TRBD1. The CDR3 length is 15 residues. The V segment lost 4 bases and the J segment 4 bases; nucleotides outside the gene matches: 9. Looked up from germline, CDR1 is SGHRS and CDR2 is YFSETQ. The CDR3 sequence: CASSPWTGEPYEQYF. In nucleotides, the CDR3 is TGCGCCAGCAGCCCCTGGACAGGGGAACCATACGAGCAGTACTTC.

The CDR3: CASSVSSRKPSYNEQFF. The CDR3 DNA is TGTGCCAGCAGTGTGTCTTCTAGGAAACCCTCCTACAATGAGCAGTTCTTC. V gene TRBV6-1 combines with J gene TRBJ2-1; D is unresolved. Germline CDR1 reads MNHNS; CDR2 reads SASEGT. Trimming left V 4 bases short and J 0 bases short, with 16 bases between. This CDR3 contains 17 residues.

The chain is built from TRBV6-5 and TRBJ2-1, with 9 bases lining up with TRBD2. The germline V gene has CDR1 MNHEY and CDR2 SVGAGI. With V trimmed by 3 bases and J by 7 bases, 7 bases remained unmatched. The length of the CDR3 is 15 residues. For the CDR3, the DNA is TGTGCCAGCAGTTATTCGAGCGGGGGGAAGAATGAGCAGTTCTTC. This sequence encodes CASSYSSGGKNEQFF.

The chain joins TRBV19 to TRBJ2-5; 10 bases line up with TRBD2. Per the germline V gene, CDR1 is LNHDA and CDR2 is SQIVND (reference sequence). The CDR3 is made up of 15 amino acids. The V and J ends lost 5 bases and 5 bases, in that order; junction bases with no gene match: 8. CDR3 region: CASSLTSGEFETQYF. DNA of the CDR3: TGTGCCAGTAGTCTTACTAGCGGGGAATTTGAGACCCAGTACTTC.